This T cell receptor (beta chain) comes out of a study of naive and memory T cell subsets (dated by TCRdb to the late 2010s). About the study as a whole: The study applied an open-source, UMI-based TCR alpha and beta sequencing pipeline to sorted naive and memory peripheral blood T cell subsets. The functional CMV T cell responses agreed completely with IgG serology results. RNA was DNase-treated and reverse transcribed with TCR constant-region primers, mostly using SuperScript III. The study at large found these results: RNA-based TCR counts may be affected by expression changes linked to T cell activation and differentiation. Clonotypes were defined as single alpha or beta chain sequences, not paired alpha/beta receptors. No ground truth was available to validate the repertoire findings for the naive and memory subsets. Gini index rose and Shannon and inverse Simpson diversity fell from naive through CM, EM and EMRA in both CD4 and CD8 cells. The abundance of TCRs followed a power law with an exponent that differed between naive and memory subsets yet stayed consistent across the three individuals. After error correction, over 95% of naive TCR sequences appeared only once, giving much steeper abundance distributions than memory subsets.

The CDR3 covers 13 residues, taking in both the cysteine and the phenylalanine. Only the CDR3 DNA stays, 39 bases, in frame from base 1. The trim is 4 bases for V and 14 bases for J, with a gap of 18 bases between the germline ends. Separate amplification of TCR alpha and beta chain libraries was performed from the second PCR step onward. CMV status of each donor was established by measuring IFNgamma production from CD4+ T cells after fresh PBMCs were stimulated overnight with CMV viral lysate. CD4 T cells were positively selected with Miltenyi beads, followed by positive selection of CD8 T cells from the CD4-negative fraction. Cells were stained for CD3, CD4, CD8, CD45RA, CD27 and a live/dead dye and were sorted on a BD Aria II into four subsets based on CD45RA and CD27. Blood came from a few healthy volunteers, each fractionated into CD4 and CD8 T cells and then into four differentiation subsets. Approximately 120 ml of peripheral blood was collected from each donor, and PBMC were isolated by Ficoll-Paque PLUS density-gradient centrifugation. Sorted cells were lysed in RLT buffer, after which RNA was extracted using a Qiagen RNeasy kit and stored at -80 degrees C.

Receptor libraries were prepared by UMI-ligation and nested PCR. An equimolar mix of two oligonucleotides covering both TRBC1 and TRBC2 was used as the beta constant-region primer. A single-stranded oligonucleotide bearing the SP2 primer plus a 12-nucleotide UMI was ligated onto the 3' end of the cDNA by T4 RNA ligase 1. The ligated cDNA went through four rounds of PCR with nested alpha and beta constant-region primers together with the SP2 primer. The ligation reaction was kept at 16 degrees C for roughly 20-24 hours. PCR2 was typically run as a SYBR Green qPCR and stopped at a predetermined threshold to prevent over-amplification. Apart from the first purification, every purification step used Agencourt AMPure XP magnetic beads. Libraries were quantified by Qubit and checked on a TapeStation, where a main peak was expected near 650 bp. Sequencing of the pooled libraries was done on an Illumina MiSeq using v2 2x251 paired-end kits, which typically yielded roughly 0.95-2.3 million reads per sample. Each sample was pooled at 3 to 5 nM, and about 5-7.5% PhiX was included to help cluster recognition. The published analysis was carried out like this. Using tag matching that tolerated one base-pair mismatch, Decombinator assigned V and J genes to FASTQ reads that had been processed by Demultiplexor. UMIs were used by Collapsinator to correct both sequencing errors and frequency errors arising from PCR heterogeneity. TCRs were translated and CDR3s were extracted from the conserved cysteine to the FGXG phenylalanine by CDR3Translator, with non-productive sequences being flagged. Gini, Shannon entropy and inverse Simpson indices were calculated on repertoires that had been subsampled to equal numbers of UMI-defined TCRs. Within the linear range, a power law was fitted by maximum likelihood to the distributions of clonotype abundance. When run on a single naive CD8 sample, MIGEC and the pipeline yielded similar UMI counts, similar unique TCR numbers and similar clonal distributions. The repertoires were searched for some 7,300 CMV-associated CDR3 sequences that had been compiled from VDJdb and a published dataset. The public reads were reprocessed in TCRdb via fastp at Q25 and MiXCR, keeping in-frame beta chains. Rows matching on CDR3 protein sequence are summarized as one entry with the most common DNA and genes. TCRdb, not the original authors, processed these V and J calls. This sample is represented by approximately 82,000 distinct CDR3 sequences; roughly 7% of them were singletons. The ten largest account for about 1.6% of the sample.

In the case of this clonotype: Its antigen remains undetermined. Base qualities are missing; no much larger clone stands one base away.

Sequencing was performed on central memory CD4+ T cells from blood. The sample's cell subset or site label, in plain terms: central memory, CD45RA- CD27+. The receptor was isolated from a human donor in good health. The rearranged segments are TRBV12-3 or TRBV12-4 and TRBJ2-1, and TRBD2 may be the D gene, going by 6 matching bases. The sequence in DNA is TGTGCCAGCAGTTGGGAGGTGAGGGGAGGAAAGTTCTTC. It is translated as CASSWEVRGGKFF.